The present T cell receptor (beta chain) was sequenced within a study of blood T cell repertoires in COVID-19. Study information: The origin of the acute and convalescent COVID-19 samples was the United States, Italy and Spain. PBMCs, B-cell-depleted T cells, or T cells were the source of the cDNA or gDNA that made up the material.

CDR1 and CDR2 from the germline V gene are KGHSH and LQKENI. This CDR3 comprises 16 residues. The junction had 8 bases not matched to a gene; V was cut back by 5 bases and J by 4 bases. Original analysis: Researchers report that nucleated cell counts were estimated from reference gene primer amplification. Assay used: immunoSEQ multiplex PCR; TCRdb lists only in-frame clones, some missing. V, J and clone size reflect that table, while D and trimming were determined from the DNA. The sample carries under 450,000 clones, approximately 80% recorded once. Sequenced: peripheral blood. The V and J genes are TRBV18 and TRBJ1-2; 12 nucleotides line up with TRBD1. The source of this sequence is a human donor with acute or convalescent COVID-19. The donor label of this sample is uncertain. Here the CDR3 reads CASSSGTGGAVYGYTF. Written as DNA, the CDR3 is TGTGCCAGCTCATCCGGGACAGGGGGCGCCGTCTATGGCTACACCTTC.